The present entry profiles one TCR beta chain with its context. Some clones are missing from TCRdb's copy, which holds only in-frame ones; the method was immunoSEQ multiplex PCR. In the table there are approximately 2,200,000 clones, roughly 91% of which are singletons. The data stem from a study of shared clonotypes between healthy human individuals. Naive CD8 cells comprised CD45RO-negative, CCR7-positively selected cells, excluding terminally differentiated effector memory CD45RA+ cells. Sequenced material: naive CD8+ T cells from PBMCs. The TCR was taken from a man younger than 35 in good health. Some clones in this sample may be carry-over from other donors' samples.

Here the CDR3 DNA reads TGTGCCAGCAGCTTGGGCTCTCTCCCTTCTGGGGCCAACGTCCTGACTTTC. This gives the protein CASSLGSLPSGANVLTF. This rearrangement joins TRBV5-6 to TRBJ2-6; no clear D gene. This CDR3 is 17 amino acids long. The germline CDR1 and CDR2 sequences are SGHDT and YYEEEE. Between the trimmed V and J ends, which lost 0 bases and 1 base, there was a span of 11 bases.